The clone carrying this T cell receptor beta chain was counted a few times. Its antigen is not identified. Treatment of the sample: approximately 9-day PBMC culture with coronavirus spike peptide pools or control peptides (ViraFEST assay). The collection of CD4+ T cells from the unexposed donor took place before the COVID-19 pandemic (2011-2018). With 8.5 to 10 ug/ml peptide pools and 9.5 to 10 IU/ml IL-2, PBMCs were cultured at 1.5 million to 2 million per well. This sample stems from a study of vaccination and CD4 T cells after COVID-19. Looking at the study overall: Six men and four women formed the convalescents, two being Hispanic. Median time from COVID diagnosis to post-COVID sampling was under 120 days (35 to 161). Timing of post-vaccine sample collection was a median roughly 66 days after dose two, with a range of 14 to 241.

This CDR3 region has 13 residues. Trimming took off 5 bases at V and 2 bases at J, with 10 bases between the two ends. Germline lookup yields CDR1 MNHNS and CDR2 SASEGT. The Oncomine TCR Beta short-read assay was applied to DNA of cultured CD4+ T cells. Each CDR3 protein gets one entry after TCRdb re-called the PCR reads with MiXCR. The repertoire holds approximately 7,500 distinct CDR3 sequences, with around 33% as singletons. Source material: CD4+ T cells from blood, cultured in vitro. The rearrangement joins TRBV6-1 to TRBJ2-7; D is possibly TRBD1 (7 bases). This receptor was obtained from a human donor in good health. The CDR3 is CASSQGGPYEQYF. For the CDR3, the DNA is TGTGCCAGCAGTCAGGGGGGTCCCTACGAGCAGTACTTC.